This entry lists 20 T cell receptor beta chains sequenced from one sample in a study of CD8 T cells in ankylosing spondylitis. Overall study findings and caveats: A TCR beta motif of under 10 highly homologous variants seemed to mark ankylosing spondylitis blood.

No cognate antigen is known for these TCRs. One entry per CDR3 protein results from TCRdb running MiXCR on the 5' RACE reads. This table has about 90,000 distinct CDR3 sequences, about 9% appearing once. Sequenced input: blood, either unsorted or a sorted T cell fraction (not recorded which). The receptors here all came from a male donor with ankylosing spondylitis.

This clonotype appeared many times. The V call is TRBV7-9, the J call TRBJ1-6, with D possibly being TRBD1 (5 bases). Germline assignment: CDR1 SEHNR and CDR2 FQNEAQ (reference sequence). The CDR3 consists of 13 residues. Trimming cost V 1 base and J 14 bases, with 12 bases left between them. CDR3: CASSLGGNSALHF. CDR3 bases: TGTGCCAGCAGCTTAGGGGGGAATTCGGCCCTCCACTTT.

The table lists this clonotype with many counts. The chain couples TRBV7-4 to TRBJ2-7; 9 bases fit TRBD2. The germline V gene encodes CDR1 SGHVT and CDR2 SQSDAQ. The CDR3 is 15 residues long. V lost 5 bases, J lost 3 bases, and 8 bases stayed unmatched. This chain's CDR3 is CASSPGASGIYEQYF. The DNA for the CDR3 is TGTGCCAGCAGCCCTGGGGCTAGCGGGATCTACGAGCAGTACTTC.

The chain uses TRBV13 and TRBJ1-1; no reliable D call. The CDR3 is 12 residues long. Germline CDR1 and CDR2: PRHDT and FYEKMQ (reference sequence). Trimming removed 4 bases at V and 5 bases at J, with 8 bases between. In DNA, the CDR3 is TGTGCCAGCAGCTCGAGAGGGACTGAAGCTTTCTTT. It codes for CASSSRGTEAFF.

The rearrangement joins TRBV5-1 to TRBJ1-1; TRBD1 matches 8 bases. V trimming: 0 bases; J trimming: 5 bases; junction bases outside the gene matches: 6. The CDR3 consists of 15 residues. The V gene's germline CDR1 is SGHRS and CDR2 YFSETQ. CDR3 amino acids: CASSLGDRPKTEAFF. The CDR3 nucleotides are TGCGCCAGCAGCTTGGGGGACAGGCCTAAGACTGAAGCTTTCTTT.

The sample holds a few counts of this clonotype. As DNA, the CDR3 is TGTGCCAGCAGTCGACTAGCGGGAGTGAATGAGCAGTTCTTC. Translation gives CASSRLAGVNEQFF. The chain combines TRBV12-3 or TRBV12-4 with TRBJ2-1; 12 nucleotides align to TRBD2. The CDR3 has 14 residues. Trimming at V came to 5 bases and at J to 7 bases, leaving 3 bases not matched to a gene.

This clonotype was seen only a few times. The chain has TRBV30 and TRBJ2-7; 7 positions agree with TRBD1. Trimming removed 2 bases from V and 2 bases from J; junction bases left unmatched: 6. CDR1 and CDR2 from the germline V gene are GTSNPN and SVGIG (reference sequence). The CDR3 is 14 amino acids. The CDR3 coding sequence is TGTGCCTGGAGTCCCCGGGACAGACCCTACGAGCAGTACTTC. Protein: CAWSPRDRPYEQYF.

The chain employs TRBV27 and TRBJ2-1; a possible D gene is TRBD1 (5 bases). Germline CDR1 and CDR2: MNHEY and SMNVEV (reference sequence). V was cut by 7 bases and J by 4 bases, with 8 bases left in between. The CDR3 has 12 amino acids. In nucleotides, the CDR3 is TGTGCCAGCACCGCAGGGTACAATGAGCAGTTCTTC. It codes for CASTAGYNEQFF.

The sample holds a few counts of this clonotype. The CDR3 reads CASKPPWAGANVLTF. CDR3 sequence (DNA): TGTGCCAGCAAACCCCCTTGGGCGGGGGCCAACGTCCTGACTTTC. The J gene is TRBJ2-6, the V gene TRBV27; D not certain. Deletions cut 7 bases from V and 4 bases from J, with 14 bases between. Germline V gene lookup returns CDR1 MNHEY and CDR2 SMNVEV (reference sequence). The CDR3 is 15 residues long. The variable domain in full, completed from reference TRBV27 and TRBJ2-6, reads EAQVTQNPRYLITVTGKKLTVTCSQNMNHEYMSWYRQDPGLGLRQIYYSMNVEVTDKGDVPEGYKVSRKEKRNFPLILESPSPNQTSLYFCASKPPWAGANVLTFGAGSRLTVL.

This clonotype was detected ten times or more. This chain joins TRBV28 and TRBJ2-3, with 10 bases identical to TRBD2. With 7 bases clipped from V and 6 bases from J, the junction kept 10 bases outside the gene matches. Germline CDR1 MDHEN, CDR2 SYDVKM. The CDR3 has 15 residues. The CDR3 spells CASKIAGGSFDTQYF. As DNA, the CDR3 is TGTGCCAGCAAAATAGCGGGAGGAAGTTTTGATACGCAGTATTTT.

In this sample, this clonotype turned up many times. This sequence joins TRBV20-1 and TRBJ2-7, with 7 bases aligning to TRBD2. V was clipped by 3 bases and J by 6 bases; unmatched bases: 17. The length of the CDR3 is 16 residues. Germline V lookup: CDR1 DFQATT, CDR2 SNEGSKA (reference sequence). The CDR3 DNA reads as TGCAGTGCTAGCCCCCATTCCGGACTAGAGCGGGGCGAGCAGTACTTC. As protein: CSASPHSGLERGEQYF.

The rearrangement uses TRBV27 and TRBJ2-7; unclear D gene. CDR1 and CDR2 from the germline V gene are MNHEY and SMNVEV (reference sequence). The CDR3 contains 16 residues. V lost 2 bases to trimming and J lost 0 bases, with 14 bases between them. This CDR3 reads CASSLAPTEISYEQYF. The DNA of the CDR3 is TGTGCCAGCAGTTTAGCCCCTACAGAGATCTCCTACGAGCAGTACTTC.

This clonotype appeared many times. J is TRBJ1-1 and V is TRBV27; TRBD1 might be the D (5 bases). The germline V gene has CDR1 MNHEY and CDR2 SMNVEV (reference sequence). This CDR3 is built from 15 residues. The ends were cut back, 3 bases at V and 0 bases at J, with 11 bases in the middle. CDR3 region: CASSLLGGMNTEAFF. In DNA, the CDR3 is TGTGCCAGCAGTTTGCTCGGGGGGATGAACACTGAAGCTTTCTTT.

The gene calls are TRBV4-1 and TRBJ1-2, with 7 bases fitting TRBD1. This CDR3 region has 15 residues. V shed 3 bases, J shed 4 bases, and the junction held 8 bases outside the gene matches. Germline-derived CDR1 and CDR2 are MGHRA and YSYEKL. CDR3 residues: CASSQGTAGAYGYTF. The CDR3 DNA follows: TGCGCCAGCAGCCAGGGGACAGCCGGCGCCTATGGCTACACCTTC.

This chain joins TRBV11-2 and TRBJ2-7, with D perhaps TRBD2 (5 bases). V lost 4 bases and J 1 base, leaving 11 bases between the germline ends. Germline values: CDR1 SGHAT, CDR2 FQNNGV. This CDR3 is built from 14 residues. The CDR3 is CASSWGTGSYEQYV. CDR3 nucleotides: TGTGCCAGCAGCTGGGGAACGGGATCCTACGAGCAGTACGTC.

The V call is TRBV29-1, the J call TRBJ2-5, with D possibly being TRBD2 (5 bases). The CDR3 runs 15 residues. V gave up 3 bases and J gave up 5 bases, with 19 bases separating them. CDR1 is SQVTM, CDR2 ANQGSEA, per germline. The CDR3: CSVEVTRARGETQYF. CDR3 DNA: TGCAGCGTTGAGGTGACCCGGGCCCGCGGGGAGACCCAGTACTTC. Combining the CDR3 with reference TRBV29-1 and TRBJ2-5 gives the whole variable domain SAVISQKPSRDICQRGTSLTIQCQVDSQVTMMFWYRQQPGQSLTLIATANQGSEATYESGFVIDKFPISRPNLTFSTLTVSNMSPEDSSIYLCSVEVTRARGETQYFGPGTRLLVL.

This clonotype was picked up many times. J is TRBJ2-5 and V is TRBV20-1; 8 nucleotides align to TRBD2. V lost 0 bases, J lost 4 bases, and 13 bases stayed unmatched. The CDR3 loop spans 17 amino acids. Germline V gene lookup returns CDR1 DFQATT and CDR2 SNEGSKA (reference sequence). DNA for the CDR3: TGCAGTGCTAGAGATAGGGCCGGGAGGGCCGGGGGAGAGACCCAGTACTTC. Translating it yields CSARDRAGRAGGETQYF.

The chain joins TRBV20-1 to TRBJ2-7, with TRBD2 matching over 10 bases. This CDR3 comprises 16 residues. Trimming at V came to 2 bases and at J to 2 bases, leaving 9 bases not matched to a gene. CDR1 is DFQATT and CDR2 is SNEGSKA in the germline V gene (reference sequence). CDR3 region: CSARHPGLALTYEQYF. In nucleotides, the CDR3 is TGCAGTGCTAGACATCCGGGACTAGCGCTTACCTACGAGCAGTACTTC.

This chain joins TRBV20-1 and TRBJ1-5, with 9 bases aligning to TRBD1. The junction had 6 bases not matched to a gene; V was cut back by 3 bases and J by 3 bases. The CDR3 contains 15 residues. CDR1 and CDR2 from the germline V gene are DFQATT and SNEGSKA (reference sequence). CDR3 in DNA: TGCAGTGCTAGTGAATGGACAGGGGACAATCAGCCCCAGCATTTT. This gives the protein CSASEWTGDNQPQHF.

V is TRBV20-1 and J is TRBJ1-1; TRBD1 matches 7 bases. This CDR3 is built from 15 residues. Per the germline V gene, CDR1 is DFQATT and CDR2 is SNEGSKA (reference sequence). V lost 3 bases and J lost 3; bases outside the gene matches: 10. The chain's CDR3 is CSASSSRDRDTEAFF. The CDR3 DNA sequence: TGCAGTGCTAGCTCGTCCCGGGACAGAGACACTGAAGCTTTCTTT.

This clonotype was counted a few times. The gene calls are TRBV10-3 and TRBJ2-3; 14 nucleotides match TRBD2. The CDR3 loop spans 18 amino acids. Germline V gives CDR1 ENHRY, CDR2 SYGVKD. V was pared by 0 bases and J by 3 bases, with 5 bases of the junction left unmatched. The CDR3 region has the DNA TGTGCCATCAGTGAGTCTGCCGGGACTAGCGGGAGTACAGATACGCAGTATTTT. Residues: CAISESAGTSGSTDTQYF.